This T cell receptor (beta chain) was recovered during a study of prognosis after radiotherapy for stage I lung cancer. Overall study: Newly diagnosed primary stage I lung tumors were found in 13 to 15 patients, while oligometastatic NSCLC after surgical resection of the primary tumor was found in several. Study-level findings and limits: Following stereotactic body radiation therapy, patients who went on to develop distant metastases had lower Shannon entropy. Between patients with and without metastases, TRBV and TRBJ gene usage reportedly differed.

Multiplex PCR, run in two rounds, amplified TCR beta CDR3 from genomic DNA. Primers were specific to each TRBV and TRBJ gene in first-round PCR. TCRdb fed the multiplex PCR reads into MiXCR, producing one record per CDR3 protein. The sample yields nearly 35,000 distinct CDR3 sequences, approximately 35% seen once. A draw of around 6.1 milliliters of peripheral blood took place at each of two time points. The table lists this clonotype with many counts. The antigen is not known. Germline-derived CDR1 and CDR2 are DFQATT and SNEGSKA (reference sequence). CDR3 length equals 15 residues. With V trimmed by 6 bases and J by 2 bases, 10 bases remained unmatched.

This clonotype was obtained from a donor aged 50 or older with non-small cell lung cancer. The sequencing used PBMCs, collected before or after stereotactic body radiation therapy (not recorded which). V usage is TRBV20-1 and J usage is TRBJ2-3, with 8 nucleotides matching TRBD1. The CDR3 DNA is TGCAGTGCCCTCCGGACAGGGTGGTCCACAGATACGCAGTATTTT. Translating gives CSALRTGWSTDTQYF.